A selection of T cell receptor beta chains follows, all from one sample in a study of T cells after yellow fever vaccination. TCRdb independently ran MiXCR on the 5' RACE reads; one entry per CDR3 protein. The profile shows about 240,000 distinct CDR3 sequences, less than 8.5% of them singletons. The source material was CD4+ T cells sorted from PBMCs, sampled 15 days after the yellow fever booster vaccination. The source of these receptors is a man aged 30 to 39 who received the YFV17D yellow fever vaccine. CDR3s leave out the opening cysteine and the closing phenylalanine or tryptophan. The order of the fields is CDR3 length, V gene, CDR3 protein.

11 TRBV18 ASSPETAYEQY
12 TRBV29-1 SVGTSGGGEKLF
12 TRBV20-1 SASQVMSSYEQY
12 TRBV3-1 ASSERDTSYEQY
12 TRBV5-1 ASSLGNTYNEQF
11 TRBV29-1 SVVKSPSYEQY
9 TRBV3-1 ASRGDSEQY
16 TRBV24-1 ATSDLGRWDRNTGELF
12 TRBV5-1 ASSLGDPSDTQY
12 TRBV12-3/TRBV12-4 ASTPKVGVDEQY
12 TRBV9 ASSVSQDRGTQY
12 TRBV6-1 ASRTGTWGDTQY
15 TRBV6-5 ASSFGAGGERSYEQY
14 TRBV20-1 SARGGGSSYNSPLH
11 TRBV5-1 ASSLEGANVLT
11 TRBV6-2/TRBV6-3 ASTLGGQETQY
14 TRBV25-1 ASSDKAGTGIYEQY
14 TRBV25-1 ASSARTGRIEYEQY
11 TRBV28 ASTQGTNTEAF
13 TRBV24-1 ATSEPSGGTDTQY
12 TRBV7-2 ASVAGSSYNEQF
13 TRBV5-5 ASSLVGYAYNEQF
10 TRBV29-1 SVIPSVYEQY
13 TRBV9 ARGGSGRNTGELF
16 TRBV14 ASSQGPGSPKRAGELF
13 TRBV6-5 ASSYSGHPQETQY
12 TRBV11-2 ASSFRRSGNTIY
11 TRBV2 ASSEAGMETQY
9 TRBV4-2 ATGGAYEQY
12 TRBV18 ASSPGLPNTEAF
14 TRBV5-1 ASSLSPAGGLNIQY
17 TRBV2 ASSASTSGRGRDTDTQY
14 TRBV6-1 ASRSLPNPTYNEQF
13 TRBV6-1 ASSPQASGRGIQY
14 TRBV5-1 ASSLEGRSNTGELF
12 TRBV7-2 ASSSVGTNSPLH
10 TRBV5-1 ASSPDRDEQF
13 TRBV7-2 ASSISVSSYNEQF
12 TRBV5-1 ASSFGQGDYEQY
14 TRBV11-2 ASSSTSGRAGYEQY
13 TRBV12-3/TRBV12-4 ASSPGQVRINEQF
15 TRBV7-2 ASSLRSPGQGGNIQY
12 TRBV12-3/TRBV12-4 ASSLQWTLGEAF
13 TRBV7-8 ASSFRAGLNTEAF
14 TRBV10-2 ASSEPERGRGYEQY
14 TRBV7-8 ASSVLAGAGTGELF
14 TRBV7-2 ASSRPTGSYNSPLH
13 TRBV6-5 ASSLRTSGANVLT
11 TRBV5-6 ASSLDSRNEQF
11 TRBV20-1 SARDRLTYEQY
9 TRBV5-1 ASITYNEQF
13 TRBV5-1 ASSGFQGSYNEQF
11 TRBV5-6 ASTRGSGETQY